The entry that follows covers one T cell receptor beta chain sequence. V shed 1 base and J 3 bases; nucleotides not matched to a gene: 5. The CDR3 contains 16 residues. CDR1 is SGHAT and CDR2 is FQNNGV in the germline V gene. In the original workflow: Estimation of nucleated cell counts relied on the amplification of reference gene primers. The assay was immunoSEQ multiplex PCR, and TCRdb's table has in-frame clones only and misses some. The V and J calls and clone size come from that table; D and trimming were worked out from the DNA. The sample includes 150,000 to 200,000 clones, 82% of them seen just once. The sample is drawn from a study of blood T cell repertoires in COVID-19. Study-wide context: Samples of COVID-19 (acute and convalescent) were obtained from the United States, Italy and Spain.

This rearrangement joins TRBV11-2 to TRBJ2-1, with 8 bases that match TRBD1. The source is a woman aged 55-69 years with COVID-19, enrolled during active disease. The sequencing input was peripheral blood. The CDR3 sequence is CASSLVVQGGYNEQFF. The CDR3 nucleotides read TGTGCCAGCAGCTTAGTAGTACAGGGGGGCTACAATGAGCAGTTCTTC.